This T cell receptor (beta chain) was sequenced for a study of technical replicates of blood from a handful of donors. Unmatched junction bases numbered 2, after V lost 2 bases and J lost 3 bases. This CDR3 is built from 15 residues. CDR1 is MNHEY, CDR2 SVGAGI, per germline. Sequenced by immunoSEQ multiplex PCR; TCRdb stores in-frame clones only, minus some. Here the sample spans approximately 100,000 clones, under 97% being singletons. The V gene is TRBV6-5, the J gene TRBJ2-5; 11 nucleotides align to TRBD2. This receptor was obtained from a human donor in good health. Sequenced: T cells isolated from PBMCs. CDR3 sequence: CASSYGTSGKETQYF. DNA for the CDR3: TGTGCCAGCAGTTACGGGACTAGCGGAAAAGAGACCCAGTACTTC.